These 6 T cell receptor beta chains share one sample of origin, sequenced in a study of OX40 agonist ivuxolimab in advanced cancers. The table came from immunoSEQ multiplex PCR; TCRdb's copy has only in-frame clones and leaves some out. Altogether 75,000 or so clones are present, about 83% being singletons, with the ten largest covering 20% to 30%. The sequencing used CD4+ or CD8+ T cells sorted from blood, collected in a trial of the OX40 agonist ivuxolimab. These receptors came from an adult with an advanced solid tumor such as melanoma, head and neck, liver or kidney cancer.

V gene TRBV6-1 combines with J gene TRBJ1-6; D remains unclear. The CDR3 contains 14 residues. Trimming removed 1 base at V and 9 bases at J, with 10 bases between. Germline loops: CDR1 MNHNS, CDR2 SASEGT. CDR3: CASSEVGYGSPLHF. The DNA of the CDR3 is TGTGCCAGCAGTGAAGTAGGGTATGGTTCACCCCTCCACTTT.

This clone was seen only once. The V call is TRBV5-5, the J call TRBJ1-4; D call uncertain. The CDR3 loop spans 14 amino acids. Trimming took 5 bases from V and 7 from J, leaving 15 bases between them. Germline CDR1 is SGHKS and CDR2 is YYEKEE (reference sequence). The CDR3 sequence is CASRSLGGREKLFF. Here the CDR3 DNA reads TGTGCCAGCAGATCATTAGGAGGTCGTGAAAAACTGTTTTTT.

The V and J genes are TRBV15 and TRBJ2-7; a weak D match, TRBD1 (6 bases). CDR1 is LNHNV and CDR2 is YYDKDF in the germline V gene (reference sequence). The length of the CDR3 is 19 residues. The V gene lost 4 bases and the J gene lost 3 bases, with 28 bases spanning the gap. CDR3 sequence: CATSKSAAGAFGYDYEQYF. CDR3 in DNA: TGTGCCACCAGCAAGTCCGCGGCAGGGGCCTTCGGATATGACTACGAGCAGTACTTC.

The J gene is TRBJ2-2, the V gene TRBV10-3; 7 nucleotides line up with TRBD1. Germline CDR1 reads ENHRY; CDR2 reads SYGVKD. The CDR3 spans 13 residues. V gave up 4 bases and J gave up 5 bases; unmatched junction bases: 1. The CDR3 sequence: CAISAGGTGELFF. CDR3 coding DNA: TGTGCCATCAGTGCAGGGGGAACCGGGGAGCTGTTTTTT.

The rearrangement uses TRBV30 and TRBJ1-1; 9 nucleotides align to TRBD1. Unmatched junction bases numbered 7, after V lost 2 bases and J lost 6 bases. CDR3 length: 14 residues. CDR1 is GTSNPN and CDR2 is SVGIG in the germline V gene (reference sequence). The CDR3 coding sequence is TGTGCCTGGAGTCCCGGGACAGGGTCGGCTGAAGCTTTCTTT. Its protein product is CAWSPGTGSAEAFF.

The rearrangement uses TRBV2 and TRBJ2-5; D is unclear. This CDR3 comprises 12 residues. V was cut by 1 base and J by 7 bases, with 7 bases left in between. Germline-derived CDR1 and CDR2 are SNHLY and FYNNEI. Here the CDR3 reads CASSEVAGTQYF. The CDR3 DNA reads TGTGCCAGCAGTGAAGTAGCAGGGACCCAGTACTTC.